A selection of T cell receptor beta chains follows, all from one sample in a study of early T cells in non-severe SARS-CoV-2 infection. MiXCR, run by TCRdb on the 5' RACE reads, gives a single entry per CDR3 protein. The data show some 80,000 distinct CDR3 sequences, about 10% seen once. The specimen was whole blood, collected at baseline. These receptors came from an adult who was a healthcare worker with PCR-confirmed SARS-CoV-2 infection or an uninfected control (not recorded which). CDR3s leave out the opening cysteine and the closing phenylalanine or tryptophan. For some rows the clone size is stated as once, few or many, or as a class when expanded; others skip it.

clone_size j_call v_call cdr3_aa
few TRBJ2-7 TRBV20-1 SATRTGDYEQY
few TRBJ2-5 TRBV7-3 ASSYSGGQETQY
. TRBJ2-5 TRBV2 ASNQGAPGETQY
. TRBJ2-1 TRBV3-1 ASSGGRASEQF
. TRBJ2-7 TRBV10-2 ASSVGHEQY
many TRBJ2-1 TRBV6-4 ASSDGTGGNEQF
. TRBJ2-2 TRBV6-1 ASSTTAESGELF
many TRBJ2-7 TRBV28 ASSLIKQVSYEQY
few TRBJ2-3 TRBV7-6 ASSLEPRADTQY
. TRBJ2-7 TRBV19 ALQDTPYEQY
. TRBJ2-1 TRBV20-1 SARGGTSYNEQF
many TRBJ2-1 TRBV11-2 ASRMAGGRKDEQF
. TRBJ2-7 TRBV20-1 SARDESKGPSYEQY
many TRBJ2-5 TRBV5-4 ASSWGETQY
. TRBJ2-1 TRBV20-1 SADGLAMGEQF
. TRBJ1-3 TRBV10-2 ASSESTGSSRNTIY
few TRBJ2-7 TRBV14 ASSQAGEAQY
many TRBJ2-1 TRBV20-1 SARDFKGLAGPIYNEQF
many TRBJ1-2 TRBV20-1 SAGTDLLSGYT
many TRBJ2-2 TRBV6-1 ASKRAGSNTGELF
many TRBJ2-1 TRBV28 ASSLAGEAYEQF
. TRBJ2-7 TRBV20-1 SANSGGLPYEQY
. TRBJ1-1 TRBV6-6 ASTFDSFRTEAF
. TRBJ2-7 TRBV4-1 ASSPHLASGNEQY
. TRBJ2-3 TRBV7-9 ASSLLAGLADTQY
. TRBJ1-4 TRBV5-5 ASSLFLGGEKLF
few TRBJ2-1 TRBV10-1 ASSDRGLLNEQF
many TRBJ2-7 TRBV28 ASSGGTFPSEQY
. TRBJ1-4 TRBV14 ASSQDRTGHEKLF
. TRBJ2-7 TRBV7-9 ASSLSGHEQY
many TRBJ1-6 TRBV6-1 ASSEVGTPSSYNSPLH
few TRBJ1-5 TRBV27 ASSFSGANQPQH
many TRBJ2-7 TRBV2 ASSEILGGAAEQY
few TRBJ2-5 TRBV18 ASSPPRQYQETQY
many TRBJ2-1 TRBV2 ASSVAANEQF
few TRBJ1-5 TRBV7-6 ASSLDPSDNQPQH
. TRBJ1-2 TRBV7-9 ASSLITDSYGYT
many TRBJ2-1 TRBV29-1 STGLASNEQF
. TRBJ1-3 TRBV12-3/TRBV12-4 ASSLTAWGNTIY
many TRBJ2-7 TRBV3-1 ASSQTGTGFYEQY
few TRBJ1-4 TRBV3-1 ASSLLQGGNEKLF
. TRBJ2-3 TRBV5-5 ASSLDLDTQY
few TRBJ2-7 TRBV7-9 ASSPRGSVTYEQY
many TRBJ2-2 TRBV4-2 ASRTRSGTGELF
. TRBJ2-7 TRBV29-1 SVVLAHHEQY
medium-sized TRBJ2-1 TRBV25-1 ASSVRGEGEQF
many TRBJ2-5 TRBV7-2 ASSSRTPWGETQY
many TRBJ2-5 TRBV4-1 ASSQLTLTGLEETQY
few TRBJ1-2 TRBV7-8 ASSSRGHNSYYGYT
many TRBJ2-5 TRBV19 ASSIGTSETQY
. TRBJ2-7 TRBV5-1 ASSLGGSEGYEQY
. TRBJ2-2 TRBV7-9 ASSLGTGPTGELF
. TRBJ2-3 TRBV3-1 ASSPPGQDTQY
few TRBJ1-5 TRBV24-1 ATQTGGVNQPQH